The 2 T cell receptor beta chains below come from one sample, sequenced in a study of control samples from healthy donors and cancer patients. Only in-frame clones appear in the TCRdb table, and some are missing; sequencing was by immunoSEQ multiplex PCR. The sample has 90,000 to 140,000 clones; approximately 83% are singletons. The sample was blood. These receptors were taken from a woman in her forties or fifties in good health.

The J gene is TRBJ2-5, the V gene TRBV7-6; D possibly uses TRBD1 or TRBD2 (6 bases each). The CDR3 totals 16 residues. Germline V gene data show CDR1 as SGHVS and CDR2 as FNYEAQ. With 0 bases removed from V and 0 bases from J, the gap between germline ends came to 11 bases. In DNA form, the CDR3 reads TGTGCCAGCAGCTTAGCCGGGGGCTTGTACCAAGAGACCCAGTACTTC. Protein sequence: CASSLAGGLYQETQYF.

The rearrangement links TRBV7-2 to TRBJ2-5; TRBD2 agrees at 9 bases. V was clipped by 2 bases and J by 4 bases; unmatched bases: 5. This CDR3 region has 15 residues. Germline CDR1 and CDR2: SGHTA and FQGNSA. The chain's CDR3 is CASSLHAGGPETQYF. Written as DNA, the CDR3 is TGTGCCAGCAGCTTACACGCGGGGGGGCCAGAGACCCAGTACTTC.